What follows are 26 T cell receptor beta chains derived from one specimen sequenced in a study of blood T cells in healthy people across ages. With a J-beta primer mix and a sample-barcoded 5' primer, a second PCR ran about 7 to 11 cycles. TCRdb used MiXCR to reprocess the 5' RACE reads, holding one entry per CDR3 protein. Of around 1.5 million distinct CDR3 sequences listed, 30% to 40% are singletons. The sample consisted of blood. These receptors were collected from a woman aged 25 to 39 in good health.

About this clonotype: One end of the junction varies from germline; a read error may be responsible. J is TRBJ2-7 and V is TRBV2; D remains ambiguous. CDR1 is SNHLY, CDR2 FYNNEI, per germline. CDR3 length: 12 residues. In DNA form, the CDR3 reads TGTGCCGGCAGTGATGATACCTACGAGCAGTACTTC. It encodes CAGSDDTYEQYF.

The table lists this clonotype with a few counts. V usage is TRBV5-1 and J usage is TRBJ1-1; D possibly corresponds to TRBD1 (6 bases). Germline assignment: CDR1 SGHRS and CDR2 YFSETQ. The V end was cut by 0 bases, the J end by 1 base, with 10 bases between. The CDR3 runs to 15 residues. CDR3 region: CASSLGQAENTEAFF. The CDR3 DNA is TGCGCCAGCAGCTTGGGACAGGCGGAGAACACTGAAGCTTTCTTT.

V usage is TRBV5-5 and J usage is TRBJ2-7; TRBD1 matches at 8 bases. The trim removed 4 bases at V and 3 bases at J, leaving 12 bases unmatched. CDR1 is SGHKS, CDR2 YYEKEE, per germline (reference sequence). This CDR3 is 16 amino acids long. CDR3 DNA: TGTGCCAGCAGCGATGGATTCGGGACAGGTAGCTACGAGCAGTACTTC. Translated, it gives CASSDGFGTGSYEQYF.

V is TRBV20-1 and J is TRBJ2-1, with TRBD2 matching over 10 bases. V lost 3 bases, J lost 6 bases, and 5 bases stayed unmatched. Germline CDR1 reads DFQATT; CDR2 reads SNEGSKA (reference sequence). CDR3 length equals 14 residues. CDR3 coding DNA: TGCAGTGCTAGGGAGCGGGAGGGCCTCAATGAGCAGTTCTTC. Translating it yields CSAREREGLNEQFF.

The rearrangement joins TRBV12-3 or TRBV12-4 to TRBJ2-5, with TRBD2 identical over 13 bases. This CDR3 contains 17 residues. The ends lost 5 bases at V and 4 bases at J; junction bases unmatched: 10. CDR3 loop: CASSARTSGRRGETQYF. The CDR3 region has the DNA TGTGCCAGCAGTGCGCGGACTAGCGGGAGACGGGGAGAGACCCAGTACTTC.

Of note for this clonotype: The germline gene is not matched at one end of the junction; a read error may be the cause. V is TRBV29-1 and J is TRBJ2-2; possible D gene TRBD2, 5 bases. The germline V gene encodes CDR1 SQVTM and CDR2 ANQGSEA. The CDR3 consists of 13 residues. The CDR3 sequence: CSVAGVNTGELFF. CDR3 sequence (DNA): TGTAGCGTTGCCGGAGTTAACACCGGGGAGCTGTTTTTT.

In its sample, this clonotype was seen a few times. The V call is TRBV21-1, the J call TRBJ2-1. TRBV21-1 is noted as a pseudogene. The CDR3 consists of 16 residues. CDR3 amino acids: CASSKAGRSSYNEQFF. The CDR3 DNA reads TGTGCCAGCAGCAAAGCCGGGAGAAGCTCCTACAATGAGCAGTTCTTC.

This chain joins TRBV6-1 and TRBJ2-5; D might be TRBD1 (6 bases). The V end lost 7 bases, the J end lost 1 base, and 19 bases lay between the germline ends. The CDR3 spans 16 residues. Germline lookup yields CDR1 MNHNS and CDR2 SASEGT. The CDR3 sequence: CASTLFVVDSQETQYF. CDR3 sequence (DNA): TGTGCCAGCACCCTATTTGTGGTGGACAGCCAAGAGACCCAGTACTTC.

This chain links TRBV10-3 with TRBJ2-5; D call uncertain. Germline V gene sequence: CDR1 ENHRY, CDR2 SYGVKD. Trimming took 3 bases from V and 1 from J, leaving 9 bases between them. This CDR3 comprises 14 residues. In DNA, the CDR3 is TGTGCCATCAGTGATCTTCAGGTCCAAGAGACCCAGTACTTC. Amino acids: CAISDLQVQETQYF.

On this clonotype itself: A much more abundant neighbour one base away suggests this may be a read error. V is TRBV10-3 and J is TRBJ2-3; a possible D gene is TRBD2 (6 bases). Germline-derived CDR1 and CDR2 are ENHRY and SYGVKD. The CDR3 is made up of 15 amino acids. V lost 8 bases to trimming and J lost 0 bases, with 15 bases between them. The CDR3 nucleotides are TGTGCCATCCGCGGGACCGGGACTAGCACAGATACGCAGTATTTT. Translation gives CAIRGTGTSTDTQYF.

V usage is TRBV6-5 and J usage is TRBJ2-3; weak D call: TRBD1 (6 bases). Trimming pared 4 bases from V and 1 base from J, leaving 15 bases between. Germline loops: CDR1 MNHEY, CDR2 SVGAGI. This CDR3 spans 16 amino acids. CDR3 DNA sequence: TGTGCCAGCAGTTTCTCCAGCAGGGGAGGCACAGATACGCAGTATTTT. Amino acids: CASSFSSRGGTDTQYF.

This clonotype was picked up many times. V and J are TRBV4-1 and TRBJ2-7, with TRBD1 matching over 8 bases. The CDR3 spans 13 residues. Germline V gives CDR1 MGHRA, CDR2 YSYEKL. Trimming removed 5 bases from V and 2 bases from J; junction bases left unmatched: 2. The CDR3 sequence: CASSVTGAYEQYF. As DNA, the CDR3 is TGCGCCAGCAGCGTGACAGGGGCCTACGAGCAGTACTTC.

The chain has TRBV20-1 and TRBJ1-2; D possibly corresponds to TRBD1 (5 bases). CDR3 length equals 11 residues. V was pared by 5 bases and J by 7 bases, with 11 bases between. Looked up from germline, CDR1 is DFQATT and CDR2 is SNEGSKA (reference sequence). CDR3 nucleotides: TGCAGTGCTGAAGCTGGGGGTGGCTACACCTTC. Its translation is CSAEAGGGYTF.

Remarks on this clonotype: The junction departs from the called germline gene at one end, perhaps through a read error. The V and J genes are TRBV15 and TRBJ2-6; 8 bases are a match to TRBD1. Germline values: CDR1 LNHNV, CDR2 YYDKDF (reference sequence). The CDR3 covers 17 residues. The CDR3 loop reads CATTKDRVKAGANVPTF. CDR3 nucleotides: TGTGCCACCACTAAGGACAGGGTAAAAGCTGGGGCCAACGTCCCGACTTTC.

The chain has TRBV6-1 and TRBJ2-7; D may be TRBD1 (7 bases). CDR3 size: 14 residues. Germline V gives CDR1 MNHNS, CDR2 SASEGT. V lost 6 bases and J 2 bases, leaving 14 bases between the germline ends. The CDR3 bases are TGTGCCAGCAGCTGGGGCGGGACAGCCTACGAGCAGTACTTC. This encodes CASSWGGTAYEQYF.

The chain has TRBV3-1 and TRBJ2-3; 10 bases are shared with TRBD2. The CDR3 spans 16 residues. V dropped 4 bases and J dropped 0; count of bases not matched to a gene: 4. Germline V lookup: CDR1 LGHDT, CDR2 YNNKEL (reference sequence). Here the CDR3 DNA reads TGTGCCAGCAGCCTTTTGACTAGCGGGAGCACAGATACGCAGTATTTT. Translation: CASSLLTSGSTDTQYF.

This clonotype has more than one count but fewer than ten. The V and J genes are TRBV15 and TRBJ2-5; D uncertain. CDR1 LNHNV and CDR2 YYDKDF come from the germline V gene (reference sequence). The V end lost 3 bases, the J end lost 5 bases, and 13 bases lay between the germline ends. CDR3 length: 14 residues. CDR3 in DNA: TGTGCCACCAGCAGGAGTCTCGTTTTCGAGACCCAGTACTTC. It codes for CATSRSLVFETQYF. Together with reference TRBV15 and TRBJ2-5, the CDR3 gives the full variable domain: DAMVIQNPRYQVTQFGKPVTLSCSQTLNHNVMYWYQQKSSQAPKLLFHYYDKDFNNEADTPDNFQSRRPNTSFCFLDIRSPGLGDTAMYLCATSRSLVFETQYFGPGTRLLVL.

V and J are TRBV30 and TRBJ2-5, with TRBD2 identical over 7 bases. The DNA end is a closer match to TRBJ2-7, so the J assignment may be wrong. The length of the CDR3 is 11 residues. CDR1 is GTSNPN, CDR2 SVGIG, per germline (reference sequence). The CDR3, as DNA: TGTGCCTGGAGGGGGGGGATCGAGCAGTACTTC. Its translation: CAWRGGIEQYF.

The chain has TRBV20-1 and TRBJ2-7; D might be TRBD2 (6 bases). This CDR3 spans 12 amino acids. The germline V gene encodes CDR1 DFQATT and CDR2 SNEGSKA (reference sequence). CDR3 bases: TGCAGCCCTGGGAGGTCTTCCTACGAGCAGTACTTC. It encodes CSPGRSSYEQYF.

This clonotype was observed a single time. It may be a read error: a sequence one base away is much more abundant. This sequence joins TRBV10-3 and TRBJ2-1; D not certain. The germline V gene has CDR1 ENHRY and CDR2 SYGVKD. CDR3 length equals 14 residues. V lost 6 bases to trimming and J lost 13 bases, with 22 bases between them. The DNA of the CDR3 is TGTGCCATCAGCCGACCTGACACCGAAGAGACCCAGTTCTTC. Encoded protein: CAISRPDTEETQFF.

As concerns this clonotype: Given a much more abundant clone one base away, this may be a read error. The chain combines TRBV7-8 with TRBJ2-1, with 10 bases lining up with TRBD2. The V segment lost 4 bases and the J segment 8 bases; nucleotides outside the gene matches: 11. Germline CDR1 reads SGHVS; CDR2 reads FQNEAQ. This CDR3 region has 16 residues. The CDR3 bases are TGTGCCAGCAGCTCAGTGTCTAGCGGGAGTGGGGATGAGCAGTTCTTC. It is translated as CASSSVSSGSGDEQFF.

The table lists this clonotype with a count of one. The rearrangement uses TRBV3-1 and TRBJ2-7; perhaps TRBD1 as D (5 bases). The V end lost 0 bases, the J end lost 2 bases, and 14 bases lay between the germline ends. Germline-derived CDR1 and CDR2 are LGHDT and YNNKEL (reference sequence). The CDR3 sequence is 16 residues long. CDR3 coding DNA: TGTGCCAGCAGCCAAGAATGGCAGGGCCTGGCCTACGAGCAGTACTTC. Protein product: CASSQEWQGLAYEQYF.

CDR3 residues: CAWTYDRAVKGYTF. CDR3 nucleotides: TGTGCCTGGACCTACGACAGGGCAGTCAAGGGCTACACCTTC. The J gene is TRBJ1-2, the V gene TRBV30, with 7 bases that match TRBD1. V was pared by 4 bases and J by 8 bases, with 13 bases of the junction left unmatched. CDR3 size: 14 residues. In germline, CDR1 is GTSNPN, CDR2 SVGIG (reference sequence).

This clonotype occurred a few times. The gene calls are TRBV28 and TRBJ2-7; D not resolved. The CDR3 consists of 13 residues. The germline V gene encodes CDR1 MDHEN and CDR2 SYDVKM. Trimming left V 2 bases short and J 2 bases short, with 7 bases between. The CDR3: CASSLVATYEQYF. CDR3 DNA: TGTGCCAGCAGTTTAGTCGCGACCTACGAGCAGTACTTC. Variable domain in full (rest from reference TRBV28 and TRBJ2-7): DVKVTQSSRYLVKRTGEKVFLECVQDMDHENMFWYRQDPGLGLRLIYFSYDVKMKEKGDIPEGYSVSREKKERFSLILESASTNQTSMYLCASSLVATYEQYFGPGTRLTVT.

The V call is TRBV7-7, the J call TRBJ2-5; 8 nucleotides match TRBD1. In germline, CDR1 is SSHAT, CDR2 FNYEAQ (reference sequence). V shed 6 bases, J shed 4 bases, and the junction held 13 bases outside the gene matches. The CDR3 loop spans 16 amino acids. The CDR3 nucleotides read TGTGCCAGCAGTCCCACAGGGGGAGGAAAGGGAGAGACCCAGTACTTC. It encodes CASSPTGGGKGETQYF. Drawing the rest from reference TRBV7-7 and TRBJ2-5, the complete variable domain is GAGVSQSPRYKVTKRGQDVTLRCDPISSHATLYWYQQALGQGPEFLTYFNYEAQPDKSGLPSDRFSAERPEGSISTLTIQRTEQRDSAMYRCASSPTGGGKGETQYFGPGTRLLVL.

The gene calls are TRBV7-9 and TRBJ2-2; TRBD1 aligns across 8 bases. Germline-derived CDR1 and CDR2 are SEHNR and FQNEAQ (reference sequence). The junction had 11 bases not matched to a gene; V was cut back by 5 bases and J by 6 bases. The CDR3 sequence is 16 residues long. The CDR3 DNA follows: TGTGCCAGCAGCGTCGGGACAGGAGGCTCCGCCGGGGAGCTGTTTTTT. It encodes CASSVGTGGSAGELFF.